This TCR beta chain was identified during a study of T cell changes during pregnancy in multiple sclerosis. CDR1 and CDR2 (germline): MDHEN, SYDVKM. V dropped 6 bases and J dropped 0 bases, with 8 bases sitting between them. The CDR3 covers 13 residues. Measured with immunoSEQ multiplex PCR; TCRdb has only the in-frame clones, and not every one. Of some 69,000 clones in the sample, 90% to 95% are singletons; the top ten hold approximately 2.1%. This TCR derives from a female donor in good health, enrolled as a control in a pregnancy study. V usage is TRBV28 and J usage is TRBJ1-1, with D unclear. This specimen consisted of peripheral blood, obtained in the second trimester of pregnancy. The CDR3 region is CASSRSLNTEAFF. CDR3 nucleotides: TGTGCCAGCAGCAGAAGTCTGAACACTGAAGCTTTCTTT.